The 32 T cell receptor beta chains reported below all come from one sample, sequenced in a study of T cells in women clearing cervical HPV infection. Only in-frame clones appear in the TCRdb table, and some are missing; sequencing was by immunoSEQ multiplex PCR. Its clone listing holds about 36,000 clones. The sequenced material came from blood buffy coat. The origin of the receptors is a woman between 18 and 70 years old with a cervical HPV16 infection that either progressed to CIN3+ or cleared (not recorded which).

For this clone: The CDR3 end lies 3 residues beyond the end of the read and is filled in from the germline J gene. This sequence joins TRBV20-1 and TRBJ2-1, with 7 positions matching TRBD1. CDR1 is DFQATT and CDR2 is SNEGSKA in the germline V gene (reference sequence). The CDR3 sequence is 13 residues long. V trimming: 6 bases; J trimming: 6 bases; junction bases outside the gene matches: 8. The DNA read from the CDR3 is TGCAGTGCAACAACCGGGACAGCCAATGAG. This encodes CSATTGTANE. The whole CDR3 protein is CSATTGTANEQFF.

Remarks on this clone: From the germline J gene comes the end of the CDR3, since the read stops 3 residues before it. The chain couples TRBV2 to TRBJ2-5; 11 bases align to TRBD2. With V trimmed by 4 bases and J by 4 bases, 8 bases remained unmatched. Germline assignment: CDR1 SNHLY and CDR2 FYNNEI. This CDR3 is built from 16 residues. Partial CDR3 DNA: TGTGCCAGCAGTGGGGTAGCGGGGGGGCATCGAGAGACC. Translation gives CASSGVAGGHRET. In full, the CDR3 reads CASSGVAGGHRETQYF.

Points on this clone: The read terminates 3 residues ahead of where the CDR3 ends, so the germline J gene completes it. The chain employs TRBV18 and TRBJ1-1, with D possibly TRBD1 on 5 matching bases. Looked up from germline, CDR1 is KGHSH and CDR2 is LQKENI. The CDR3 sequence is 15 residues long. V lost 0 bases to trimming and J lost 0 bases, with 8 bases between them. The CDR3 sequence is CASSPPEGMNTEAFF. Incomplete CDR3 DNA: TGTGCCAGCTCACCACCGGAGGGGATGAACACTGAA.

About this clone: The CDR3 end lies 3 residues beyond the end of the read and is filled in from the germline J gene. The chain employs TRBV9 and TRBJ2-7, with 7 bases lining up with TRBD2. This CDR3 is 13 amino acids long. V lost 6 bases, J lost 4 bases, and 7 bases stayed unmatched. Germline loops: CDR1 SGDLS, CDR2 YYNGEE. CDR3 sequence reads: CASTPGEGYEQYF. CDR3 bases read: TGTGCCAGCACCCCGGGGGAGGGTTACGAG.

In the case of this clone: The read terminates 3 residues ahead of where the CDR3 ends, so the germline J gene completes it. The chain joins TRBV19 to TRBJ1-5, with 7 bases identical to TRBD1. This CDR3 is built from 14 residues. In germline, CDR1 is LNHDA, CDR2 SQIVND (reference sequence). The junction had 6 bases not matched to a gene; V was cut back by 4 bases and J by 6 bases. The sequenced part of the CDR3 DNA is TGTGCCAGTAGTACCGGGACAGAAGTTCAGCCC. Encoded protein: CASSTGTEVQP. Given in full, the CDR3 is CASSTGTEVQPQHF.

Of note for this clone: The missing CDR3 end, 3 residues past where the read stops, is filled in from the germline J gene. The gene calls are TRBV5-1 and TRBJ2-4; D not certain. Trimming took 1 base from V and 0 from J, leaving 14 bases between them. The CDR3 contains 17 residues. Germline CDR1 SGHRS, CDR2 YFSETQ. The DNA read from the CDR3 is TGCGCCAGCAGCTTGAGGTGGGCAGATATAGCCAAAAACATT. Its protein product is CASSLRWADIAKNI. The full CDR3 protein reads CASSLRWADIAKNIQYF.

Concerning this clone itself: The sequence runs out 3 residues before the end of the CDR3; the remainder is reconstructed from the germline J gene. The chain is built from TRBV6-4 and TRBJ2-3, with 10 bases lining up with TRBD2. Germline CDR1 and CDR2: MRHNA and SNTAGT. Unmatched junction bases numbered 3, after V lost 2 bases and J lost 1 base. This CDR3 contains 16 residues. CDR3 DNA, as far as it was read: TGTGCCAGCAGTGACACTAGCGGGGTGGGCACAGATACG. Translated, it gives CASSDTSGVGTDT. The whole CDR3 sequence reads CASSDTSGVGTDTQYF.

Remarks on this clone: The observed sequence ends 3 residues before the CDR3 terminus, with the missing tail filled in from the germline J gene. The V gene is TRBV15, the J gene TRBJ2-7; D is perhaps TRBD1 (5 bases). V was trimmed by 1 base and J by 2 bases, leaving 12 bases between them. The CDR3 totals 15 residues. Germline CDR1 and CDR2: LNHNV and YYDKDF (reference sequence). Partial CDR3 DNA: TGTGCCACCAGCAGAGCCCAGACAGATCCCTACGAG. Its protein is CATSRAQTDPYE. The whole CDR3 protein is CATSRAQTDPYEQYF.

Comments on this clone: The sequence runs out 3 residues before the end of the CDR3; the remainder is reconstructed from the germline J gene. The genes are TRBV10-3 and TRBJ1-6; D is unclear. V was cut by 3 bases and J by 10 bases, with 10 bases left in between. Germline-derived CDR1 and CDR2 are ENHRY and SYGVKD. This CDR3 is 13 amino acids long. The CDR3 protein is CAISDFGQSPLHF. The sequenced CDR3 bases are TGTGCCATCAGTGACTTTGGCCAGTCACCC.

For this clone: The read gets to within 3 residues of the CDR3 end, and the germline J gene fills in the rest. This chain joins TRBV12-3 or TRBV12-4 and TRBJ2-3; D unclear. The CDR3 contains 12 residues. V lost 3 bases and J lost 3, with 4 bases in between. Incomplete CDR3 DNA: TGTGCCAGCAGTTTTCGGACAGATACG. Translating gives CASSFRTDT. The CDR3 as a whole reads CASSFRTDTQYF.

Comments on this clone: The sequence runs out 3 residues before the end of the CDR3; the remainder is reconstructed from the germline J gene. J is TRBJ2-3 and V is TRBV14, with 9 bases identical to TRBD2. Trimming cost V 4 bases and J 2 bases; bases outside gene matches: 4. The germline V gene encodes CDR1 SGHDN and CDR2 FVKESK. The CDR3 has 15 amino acids. The covered CDR3 bases are TGTGCCAGCAGCCTAGCGGGAGTTCCCACAGATACG. This translates into CASSLAGVPTDT. The CDR3 reads in full as CASSLAGVPTDTQYF.

A remark on this clone: The read gets to within 3 residues of the CDR3 end, and the germline J gene fills in the rest. The chain couples TRBV6-2 or TRBV6-3 to TRBJ1-1; D gene ambiguous. The V end lost 2 bases, the J end lost 5 bases, and 15 bases lay between the germline ends. CDR1 is MNHEY and CDR2 is SVGEGT in the germline V gene. This CDR3 contains 15 residues. CDR3: CASSYLGSRGTEAFF. The sequenced part of the CDR3 DNA is TGTGCCAGCAGTTACCTAGGCAGCCGTGGGACTGAA.

With regard to this clone: Read data end 3 residues before the CDR3 end; the end is taken from the germline J gene. This sequence joins TRBV12-3 or TRBV12-4 and TRBJ2-1; 11 nucleotides agree with TRBD2. V gave up 4 bases and J gave up 7 bases; unmatched junction bases: 9. The CDR3 extends over 16 amino acids. The part of the CDR3 DNA that was read is TGTGCCAGCAGTTCTGTAGCGGGAGGGATTAGTAATGAG. Its translation: CASSSVAGGISNE. The entire CDR3 sequence reads CASSSVAGGISNEQFF.

Note on this clone: With the read ending 3 residues before the CDR3 end, the germline J gene is used to fill in that end. The chain joins TRBV6-2 or TRBV6-3 to TRBJ2-1, with TRBD1 matching 11 bases. Per the germline V gene, CDR1 is MNHEY and CDR2 is SVGEGT. Trimming removed 6 bases from V and 8 bases from J; junction bases left unmatched: 9. The CDR3 totals 15 residues. CDR3 DNA, as far as it was read: TGTGCCAGCAGACCAACAAGGACAGGGGGCGATGAG. Protein sequence: CASRPTRTGGDE. The full CDR3 protein reads CASRPTRTGGDEQFF.

In the case of this clone: Read coverage stops 3 residues before the CDR3 terminus; the germline J gene supplies the remainder. The rearrangement links TRBV19 to TRBJ1-3; D not resolved. V was cut by 9 bases and J by 0 bases, with 9 bases left in between. The germline gives CDR1 LNHDA, CDR2 SQIVND (reference sequence). The CDR3 runs to 13 residues. Incomplete CDR3 DNA: TGTGCCAGCTCAGTCTCCTCTGGAAACACC. It translates to CASSVSSGNT. The full CDR3 reads CASSVSSGNTIYF.

As for this clone: The missing CDR3 end, 3 residues past where the read stops, is filled in from the germline J gene. The rearrangement uses TRBV6-1 and TRBJ2-2; 8 nucleotides line up with TRBD2. CDR1 is MNHNS and CDR2 is SASEGT in the germline V gene. With V trimmed by 4 bases and J by 4 bases, 5 bases remained unmatched. The CDR3 sequence is 15 residues long. CDR3 in amino acids: CASSGGTSLTGELFF. The sequenced CDR3 bases are TGTGCCAGCAGTGGCGGGACTAGTCTCACCGGGGAG.

With respect to this clone: The CDR3 goes on 3 residues after the read ends, and that part is filled in from the germline J gene. The rearrangement links TRBV20-1 to TRBJ2-1; TRBD2 agrees at 13 bases. In germline, CDR1 is DFQATT, CDR2 SNEGSKA (reference sequence). The CDR3 extends over 16 amino acids. Trimming cost V 3 bases and J 2 bases; bases outside gene matches: 4. The sequenced CDR3 bases are TGCAGTGCTAGGTCCGGACTAGCGGGGGCCTACAATGAG. Its translation is CSARSGLAGAYNE. The whole CDR3 sequence reads CSARSGLAGAYNEQFF.

A remark on this clone: The read terminates 3 residues ahead of where the CDR3 ends, so the germline J gene completes it. V gene TRBV19 combines with J gene TRBJ2-5; TRBD1 matches 7 bases. V was pared by 5 bases and J by 1 base, with 7 bases of the junction left unmatched. CDR1 and CDR2 (germline): LNHDA, SQIVND (reference sequence). The CDR3 consists of 15 residues. CDR3 DNA, as far as it was read: TGTGCCAGTAGTGAAAGGACAGGCATCCAAGAGACC. It yields the protein CASSERTGIQET. The whole CDR3 sequence is CASSERTGIQETQYF.

Of note for this clone: The CDR3 goes on 3 residues after the read ends, and that part is filled in from the germline J gene. The chain joins TRBV7-3 to TRBJ1-2; 10 nucleotides line up with TRBD1. V was clipped by 0 bases and J by 5 bases; unmatched bases: 6. The CDR3 has 16 amino acids. Germline lookup yields CDR1 SGHTA and CDR2 FQGTGA. Partial CDR3 DNA: TGTGCCAGCAGCTTAACCGGGACAGGGGAAGGTTATGGC. The encoded protein is CASSLTGTGEGYG. The full CDR3 sequence reads CASSLTGTGEGYGYTF. Combining the CDR3 with reference TRBV7-3 and TRBJ1-2 gives the whole variable domain GAGVSQTPSNKVTEKGKYVELRCDPISGHTALYWYRQSLGQGPEFLIYFQGTGAADDSGLPNDRFFAVRPEGSVSTLKIQRTERGDSAVYLCASSLTGTGEGYGYTFGSGTRLTVV.

Notes on this clone: The read stops 3 residues short of the end of the CDR3; the missing end is completed from the germline J gene. The chain recombines TRBV20-1 with TRBJ2-2, with a tentative D call TRBD1 (5 bases). With 4 bases removed from V and 6 bases from J, the gap between germline ends came to 12 bases. The length of the CDR3 is 13 residues. Germline V CDR1 and CDR2: DFQATT, SNEGSKA (reference sequence). The sequenced part of the CDR3 DNA is TGCAGTGCTACAGGCGACAGTCCCGGGGAG. It yields the protein CSATGDSPGE. The CDR3 as a whole reads CSATGDSPGELFF.

Remarks on this clone: Sequencing ends 3 residues short of the CDR3 end; the germline J gene provides the rest. The rearrangement uses TRBV12-3 or TRBV12-4 and TRBJ2-2; D call uncertain. V was clipped by 3 bases and J by 4 bases, with 9 bases between them. The length of the CDR3 is 14 residues. The CDR3 sequence is CASSFRRFTGELFF. The part of the CDR3 DNA that was read is TGTGCCAGCAGTTTTCGCAGGTTCACCGGGGAG.

Comment on this clone: The CDR3 end falls 3 residues outside the read, so it is completed with the germline J gene. At the DNA level, this CDR3 is encoded by other sequences in the same sample as well. The V call is TRBV18, the J call TRBJ2-5; D is perhaps TRBD2 (6 bases). V was pared by 6 bases and J by 1 base, with 15 bases between. This CDR3 is 15 amino acids long. Germline V CDR1 and CDR2: KGHSH, LQKENI. CDR3 loop: CASSPGGGAQETQYF. CDR3 DNA (partial): TGTGCCAGCTCCCCAGGCGGCGGGGCCCAAGAGACC.

The CDR3 bases that were read are TGTGCCAGCAGCCCGGGACTAGCGTGGGAC. This translates into CASSPGLAWD. The complete CDR3 protein is CASSPGLAWDYTF. V and J are TRBV7-9 and TRBJ1-2, with TRBD1 as a possible D gene (5 bases). The observed sequence ends 3 residues before the CDR3 terminus, with the missing tail filled in from the germline J gene. Per the germline V gene, CDR1 is SEHNR and CDR2 is FQNEAQ (reference sequence). The CDR3 covers 13 residues. Supplemented by reference TRBV7-9 and TRBJ1-2, the full variable domain reads DTGVSQNPRHKITKRGQNVTFRCDPISEHNRLYWYRQTLGQGPEFLTYFQNEAQLEKSRLLSDRFSAERPKGSFSTLEIQRTEQGDSAMYLCASSPGLAWDYTFGSGTRLTVV.

For this clone: Read data end 3 residues before the CDR3 end; the end is taken from the germline J gene. The rearrangement uses TRBV29-1 and TRBJ2-1, with D perhaps TRBD2 (6 bases). Germline V gene lookup returns CDR1 SQVTM and CDR2 ANQGSEA. The CDR3 totals 12 residues. The V and J ends lost 5 bases and 5 bases respectively, with 10 bases between them. The CDR3 bases that were read are TGCAGCGTTTTCGGGGGAAACAATGAG. Amino acid sequence: CSVFGGNNE. The entire CDR3 reads CSVFGGNNEQFF.

To note about this clone: The CDR3 end is not reached by the read, which stops 3 residues before it; the germline J gene fills it in. The chain carries TRBV5-1 and TRBJ1-1; perhaps TRBD1 as D (5 bases). The length of the CDR3 is 15 residues. The V end was cut by 2 bases, the J end by 0 bases, with 11 bases between. Germline loops: CDR1 SGHRS, CDR2 YFSETQ. CDR3 loop: CASSFRGEVNTEAFF. The covered CDR3 bases are TGCGCCAGCAGCTTTAGGGGAGAAGTGAACACTGAA.

A note on this clone: The read ends 3 residues before the CDR3 terminus; that terminus is restored from the germline J gene. The chain links TRBV20-1 to TRBJ2-2, with D maybe TRBD2 (6 bases). The germline V gene encodes CDR1 DFQATT and CDR2 SNEGSKA (reference sequence). This CDR3 spans 15 amino acids. The V gene lost 5 bases and the J gene lost 6 bases, with 19 bases spanning the gap. CDR3 residues: CSAGFGLRRAGELFF. The covered CDR3 bases are TGCAGTGCTGGGTTCGGACTACGACGGGCCGGGGAG.

CDR3 DNA (partial): TGTGCCAGCAGCTTGCTAGCGGGAGTCCCCAATGAG. Encoded protein: CASSLLAGVPNE. The entire CDR3 protein is CASSLLAGVPNEQFF. The chain couples TRBV5-5 to TRBJ2-1; 10 nucleotides match TRBD2. Read data end 3 residues before the CDR3 end; the end is taken from the germline J gene. V was pared by 1 base and J by 6 bases, with 4 bases of the junction left unmatched. This CDR3 has 15 amino acids. Germline V lookup: CDR1 SGHKS, CDR2 YYEKEE (reference sequence).

As regards this clone: The read falls 3 residues short of the CDR3 end, and the missing part is taken from the germline J gene. The chain has TRBV10-3 and TRBJ2-3; TRBD1 agrees at 7 bases. In germline, CDR1 is ENHRY, CDR2 SYGVKD. Trimming took 6 bases from V and 6 from J; bases not matched to a gene: 6. CDR3 length equals 13 residues. The DNA read from the CDR3 is TGTGCCATCAGGGAAGGGGGCCACGATACG. This gives the protein CAIREGGHDT. The entire CDR3 reads CAIREGGHDTQYF.

A note on this clone: The read ends 3 residues early relative to the CDR3; the germline J gene fills the gap. This chain joins TRBV28 and TRBJ1-2; perhaps TRBD1 as D (5 bases). From germline, CDR1 is MDHEN and CDR2 SYDVKM. Trimming left V 3 bases short and J 4 bases short, with 9 bases between. The CDR3 is 13 amino acids. The sequenced CDR3 bases are TGTGCCAGCAGTTTGGGGCAGACCTATGGC. The encoded protein is CASSLGQTYG. The entire CDR3 protein is CASSLGQTYGYTF.

Worth noting for this clone: Coverage ceases 3 residues before the CDR3 finishes, and the germline J gene fills in the end. The chain combines TRBV10-2 with TRBJ2-5; TRBD1 might be the D (6 bases). The CDR3 has 12 amino acids. The V gene's germline CDR1 is WSHSY and CDR2 SAAADI. Trimming removed 8 bases at V and 5 bases at J, with 12 bases between. The CDR3 is CASAGDVETQYF. The part of the CDR3 DNA that was read is TGCGCCAGCGCAGGGGACGTGGAGACC.

Regarding this clone: The observed sequence ends 3 residues before the CDR3 terminus, with the missing tail filled in from the germline J gene. This rearrangement joins TRBV30 to TRBJ1-3; D gene unclear. Looked up from germline, CDR1 is GTSNPN and CDR2 is SVGIG (reference sequence). This CDR3 is 13 amino acids long. V lost 4 bases and J 1 base, leaving 8 bases between the germline ends. The CDR3 bases that were read are TGTGCCTGGACAGCGAGGTCTGGAAACACC. This translates into CAWTARSGNT. From start to end, the CDR3 is CAWTARSGNTIYF.

With respect to this clone: Coverage ceases 3 residues before the CDR3 finishes, and the germline J gene fills in the end. This chain joins TRBV13 and TRBJ1-4; no reliable D call. CDR3 length: 14 residues. Germline V gene sequence: CDR1 PRHDT, CDR2 FYEKMQ (reference sequence). V lost 3 bases and J 5 bases, leaving 10 bases between the germline ends. The CDR3: CASSLGRLNEKLFF. CDR3 bases read: TGTGCCAGCAGCTTGGGCAGGTTAAATGAAAAA.